This T cell receptor (beta chain) was captured by sequencing in a study of blood T cell repertoires in COVID-19. Clones were sequenced by immunoSEQ multiplex PCR, and TCRdb holds only the in-frame ones, with some missing. The data contain approximately 410,000 clones, about nine tenths of them seen just once; the ten biggest clones take up more than 1.4%. CDR1 and CDR2 from the germline V gene are SNHLY and FYNNEI. The CDR3 consists of 13 residues. The V gene lost 8 bases and the J gene lost 3 bases, with 8 bases spanning the gap. Sequencing used peripheral blood. V and J are TRBV2 and TRBJ2-6, with D maybe TRBD1 (5 bases). The receptor's source is a woman between 25 and 40 years old with active or convalescent COVID-19. The chain's CDR3 is CASLRVGANVLTF. DNA of the CDR3: TGTGCCAGCCTCAGGGTTGGGGCCAACGTCCTGACTTTC.